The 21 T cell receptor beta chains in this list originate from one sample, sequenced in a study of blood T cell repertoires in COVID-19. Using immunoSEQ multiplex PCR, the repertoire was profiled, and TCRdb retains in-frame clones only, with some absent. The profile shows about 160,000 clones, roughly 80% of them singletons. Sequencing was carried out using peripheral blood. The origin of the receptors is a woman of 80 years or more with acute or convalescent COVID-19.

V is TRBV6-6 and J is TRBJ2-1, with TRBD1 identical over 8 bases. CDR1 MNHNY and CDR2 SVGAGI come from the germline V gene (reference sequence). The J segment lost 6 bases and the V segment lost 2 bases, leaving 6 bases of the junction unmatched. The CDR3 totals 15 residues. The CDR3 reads CASSYTGTGTNEQFF. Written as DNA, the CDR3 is TGTGCCAGCAGTTACACCGGGACAGGAACCAATGAGCAGTTCTTC.

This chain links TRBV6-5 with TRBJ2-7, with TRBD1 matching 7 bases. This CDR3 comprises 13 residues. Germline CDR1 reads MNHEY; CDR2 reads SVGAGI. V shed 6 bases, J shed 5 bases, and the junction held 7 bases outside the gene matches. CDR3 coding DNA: TGTGCCAGCAGCCGACAGGGCGGCCACGAGCAGTACTTC. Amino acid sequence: CASSRQGGHEQYF.

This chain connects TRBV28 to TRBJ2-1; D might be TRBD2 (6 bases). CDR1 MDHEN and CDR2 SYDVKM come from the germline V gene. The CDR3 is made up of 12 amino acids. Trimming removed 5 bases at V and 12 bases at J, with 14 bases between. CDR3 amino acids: CASSQAGLPQFF. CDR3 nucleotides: TGTGCCAGCAGTCAAGCCGGACTACCGCAGTTCTTC.

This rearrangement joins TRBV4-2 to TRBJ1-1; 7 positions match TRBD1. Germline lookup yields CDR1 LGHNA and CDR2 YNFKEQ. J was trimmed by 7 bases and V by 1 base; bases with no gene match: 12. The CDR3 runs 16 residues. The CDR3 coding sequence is TGTGCCAGCAGCCAAGGGACAGGCCTTTTCGGGGGTGAAGCTTTCTTT. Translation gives CASSQGTGLFGGEAFF.

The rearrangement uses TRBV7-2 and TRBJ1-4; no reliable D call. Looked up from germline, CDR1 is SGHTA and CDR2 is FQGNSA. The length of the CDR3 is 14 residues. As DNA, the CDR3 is TGTGCGGAGGATGGGAGGATGGGTGATGAAAAACTGTTTTTT. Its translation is CAEDGRMGDEKLFF.

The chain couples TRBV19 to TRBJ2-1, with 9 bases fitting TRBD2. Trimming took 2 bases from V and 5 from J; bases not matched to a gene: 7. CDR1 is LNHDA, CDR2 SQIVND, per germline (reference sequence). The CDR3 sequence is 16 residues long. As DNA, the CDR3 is TGTGCCAGTAGTATAATCCTGAGCGGGAGGAACAATGAGCAGTTCTTC. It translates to CASSIILSGRNNEQFF.

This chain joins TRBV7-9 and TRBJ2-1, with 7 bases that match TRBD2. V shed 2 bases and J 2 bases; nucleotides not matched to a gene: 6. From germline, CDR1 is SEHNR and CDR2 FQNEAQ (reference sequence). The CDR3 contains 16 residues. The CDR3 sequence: CASSLSGGRAYNEQFF. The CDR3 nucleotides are TGTGCCAGCAGCTTATCGGGCGGGAGAGCCTACAATGAGCAGTTCTTC.

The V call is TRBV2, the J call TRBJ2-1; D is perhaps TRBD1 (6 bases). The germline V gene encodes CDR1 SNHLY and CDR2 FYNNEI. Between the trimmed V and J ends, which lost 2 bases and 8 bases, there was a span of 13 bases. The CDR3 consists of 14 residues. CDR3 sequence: CASSERTGSHEQFF. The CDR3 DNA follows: TGTGCCAGCAGTGAAAGAACAGGGAGCCATGAGCAGTTCTTC.

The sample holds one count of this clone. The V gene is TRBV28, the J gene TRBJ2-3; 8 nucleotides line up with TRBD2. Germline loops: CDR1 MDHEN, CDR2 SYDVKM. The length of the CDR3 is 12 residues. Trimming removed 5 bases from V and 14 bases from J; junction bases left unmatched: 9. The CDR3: CASSPEGLVVYF. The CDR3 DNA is TGTGCCAGCAGTCCCGAGGGACTAGTAGTGTATTTT. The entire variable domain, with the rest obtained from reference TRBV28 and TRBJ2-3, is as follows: DVKVTQSSRYLVKRTGEKVFLECVQDMDHENMFWYRQDPGLGLRLIYFSYDVKMKEKGDIPEGYSVSREKKERFSLILESASTNQTSMYLCASSPEGLVVYFGPGTRLTVL.

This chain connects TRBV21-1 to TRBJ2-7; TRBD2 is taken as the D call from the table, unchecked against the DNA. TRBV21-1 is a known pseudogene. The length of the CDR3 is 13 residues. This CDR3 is CASTRLPHYEQYF. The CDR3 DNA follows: TGTGCCAGCACCCGACTACCACACTACGAGCAGTACTTC.

Here the CDR3 reads CASSEGWTGPYGYTF. The DNA of the CDR3 is TGTGCCAGCAGTGAAGGTTGGACAGGGCCCTATGGCTACACCTTC. The chain couples TRBV6-1 to TRBJ1-2; 8 bases match TRBD1. J lost 4 bases, V lost 1 base, and 5 bases had no gene match. The CDR3 loop spans 15 amino acids. Germline V gene data show CDR1 as MNHNS and CDR2 as SASEGT.

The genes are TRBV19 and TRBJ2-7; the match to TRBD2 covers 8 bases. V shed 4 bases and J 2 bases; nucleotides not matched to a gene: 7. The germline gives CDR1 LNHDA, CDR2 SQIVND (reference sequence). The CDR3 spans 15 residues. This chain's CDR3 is CASSTSQRGTYEQYF. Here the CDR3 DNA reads TGTGCCAGTAGTACATCTCAGCGGGGGACCTACGAGCAGTACTTC.

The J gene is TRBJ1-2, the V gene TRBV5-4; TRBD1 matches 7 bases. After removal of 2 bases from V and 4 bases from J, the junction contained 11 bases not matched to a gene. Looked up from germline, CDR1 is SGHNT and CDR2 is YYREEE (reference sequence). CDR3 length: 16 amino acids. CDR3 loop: CASSFPNRGLPYGYTF. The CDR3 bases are TGTGCCAGCAGCTTCCCAAACAGGGGTTTGCCCTATGGCTACACCTTC.

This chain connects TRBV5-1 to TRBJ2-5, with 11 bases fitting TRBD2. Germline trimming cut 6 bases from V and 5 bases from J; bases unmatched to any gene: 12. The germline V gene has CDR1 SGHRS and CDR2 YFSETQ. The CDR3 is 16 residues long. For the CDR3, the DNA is TGCGCCAGCACCAAAGAGATAGCGGGAGGGCTGGAGACCCAGTACTTC. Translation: CASTKEIAGGLETQYF.

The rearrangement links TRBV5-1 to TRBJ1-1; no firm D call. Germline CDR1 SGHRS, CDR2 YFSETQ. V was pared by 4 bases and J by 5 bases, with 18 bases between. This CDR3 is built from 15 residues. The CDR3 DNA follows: TGCGCCAGCAGCCCCGGTGACACGAGACGAACTGAAGCTTTCTTT. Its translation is CASSPGDTRRTEAFF.

This CDR3 reads CASSYLESLSNQPQHF. CDR3 coding DNA: TGTGCCAGCAGTTACCTAGAATCCCTTTCCAATCAGCCCCAGCATTTT. The chain couples TRBV6-2 or TRBV6-3 to TRBJ1-5; D remains ambiguous. The CDR3 totals 16 residues. Trimming cost V 2 bases and J 3 bases, with 14 bases left between them. Germline V lookup: CDR1 MNHEY, CDR2 SVGEGT.

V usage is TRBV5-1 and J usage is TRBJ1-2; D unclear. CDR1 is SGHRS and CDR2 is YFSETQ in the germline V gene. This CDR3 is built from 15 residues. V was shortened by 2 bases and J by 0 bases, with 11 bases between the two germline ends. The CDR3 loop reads CASSFRTDSNYGYTF. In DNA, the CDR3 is TGCGCCAGCAGCTTCCGGACTGACTCTAACTATGGCTACACCTTC.

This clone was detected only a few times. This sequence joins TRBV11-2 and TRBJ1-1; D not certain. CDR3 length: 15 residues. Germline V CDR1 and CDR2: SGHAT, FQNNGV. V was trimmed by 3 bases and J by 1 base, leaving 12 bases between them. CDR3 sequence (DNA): TGTGCCAGCAGCTTCGTCGGAGTAGCGAACACTGAAGCTTTCTTT. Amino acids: CASSFVGVANTEAFF.

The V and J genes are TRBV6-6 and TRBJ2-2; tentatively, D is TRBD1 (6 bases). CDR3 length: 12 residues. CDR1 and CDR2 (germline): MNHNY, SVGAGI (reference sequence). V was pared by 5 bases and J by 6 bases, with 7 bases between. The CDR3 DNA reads TGTGCCAGCAGTAAGGGGGCCGGGGAGCTGTTTTTT. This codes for CASSKGAGELFF.

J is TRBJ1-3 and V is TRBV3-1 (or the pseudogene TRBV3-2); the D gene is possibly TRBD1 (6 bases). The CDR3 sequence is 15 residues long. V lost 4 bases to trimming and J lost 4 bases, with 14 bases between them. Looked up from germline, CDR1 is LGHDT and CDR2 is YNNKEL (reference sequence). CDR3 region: CASSPTGQWGNTIYF. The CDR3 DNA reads TGTGCCAGCAGCCCTACCGGACAGTGGGGAAACACCATATATTTT.

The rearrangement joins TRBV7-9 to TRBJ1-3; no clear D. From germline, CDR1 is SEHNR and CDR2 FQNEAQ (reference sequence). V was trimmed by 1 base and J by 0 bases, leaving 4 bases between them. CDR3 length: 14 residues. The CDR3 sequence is CASSLGSSGNTIYF. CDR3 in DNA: TGTGCCAGCAGCTTAGGCAGCTCTGGAAACACCATATATTTT.